This is a list of T cell receptor beta chains from one sample in a study of circulating and synovial CD4+ cells in juvenile arthritis. Clones were read by immunoSEQ multiplex PCR, and TCRdb kept only the in-frame ones, dropping some. The table has about 32,000 clones, about 95% seen once. The sequencing sample was made of CD4+ T cells from blood. The receptor set was obtained from a human donor with juvenile idiopathic arthritis. The CDR3 runs from the conserved cysteine through the conserved F or W. Fields, in order: V gene, J gene, D gene, clone size, CDR3 protein, CDR3 DNA. The D gene is left open where the match is weak. Clone size is given for some rows only: seen once, a few or many times, or a class if the clone is expanded.

V gene: TRBV11-2
J gene: TRBJ1-2
D gene: NA
clone size: NA
CDR3 protein: CASSRGESVSHTF
CDR3 DNA: TGTGCCAGCAGCCGGGGGGAGTCAGTCTCGCACACCTTC

V gene: TRBV4-3
J gene: TRBJ2-3
D gene: TRBD2
clone size: NA
CDR3 protein: CASSQAPAGGGTDTQYF
CDR3 DNA: TGCGCCAGCAGCCAAGCTCCTGCGGGGGGTGGTACAGATACGCAGTATTTT

V gene: TRBV5-1
J gene: TRBJ2-3
D gene: TRBD1
clone size: once
CDR3 protein: CASSLGTGADTQYF
CDR3 DNA: TGCGCCAGCAGTTTAGGGACAGGGGCGGATACGCAGTATTTT

V gene: TRBV20-1
J gene: TRBJ1-4
D gene: NA
clone size: NA
CDR3 protein: CSAPEKEKLFF
CDR3 DNA: TGCAGTGCTCCCGAGAAGGAAAAACTGTTTTTT

V gene: TRBV2
J gene: TRBJ2-2
D gene: NA
clone size: NA
CDR3 protein: CASRKFFIGTTFTGELFF
CDR3 DNA: TGTGCCAGCAGGAAGTTCTTTATCGGGACAACTTTCACCGGGGAGCTGTTTTTT

V gene: TRBV7-7
J gene: TRBJ2-3
D gene: TRBD1
clone size: NA
CDR3 protein: CASSQTGGTDTQYF
CDR3 DNA: TGTGCCAGCAGCCAAACAGGGGGCACAGATACGCAGTATTTT

V gene: TRBV27
J gene: TRBJ2-3
D gene: TRBD1
clone size: NA
CDR3 protein: CASSLFGTGVVDTQYF
CDR3 DNA: TGTGCCAGCAGTTTATTCGGGACAGGGGTCGTAGATACGCAGTATTTT

V gene: TRBV4-1
J gene: TRBJ2-7
D gene: TRBD2
clone size: NA
CDR3 protein: CASSQELAGTNEQYF
CDR3 DNA: TGCGCCAGCAGCCAAGAACTAGCGGGAACCAACGAGCAGTACTTC

V gene: TRBV7-3
J gene: TRBJ2-3
D gene: TRBD1
clone size: once
CDR3 protein: CASSLGQGPYTDTQYF
CDR3 DNA: TGTGCCAGCAGCTTAGGACAGGGGCCCTACACGGATACGCAGTATTTT

V gene: TRBV7-8
J gene: TRBJ2-1
D gene: TRBD2
clone size: NA
CDR3 protein: CASSYDPGLAGYNEQFF
CDR3 DNA: TGTGCCAGCAGCTATGACCCGGGACTAGCGGGTTACAATGAGCAGTTCTTC

V gene: TRBV29-1
J gene: TRBJ2-3
D gene: NA
clone size: NA
CDR3 protein: CSVWIRESSTDTQYF
CDR3 DNA: TGCAGCGTTTGGATCCGGGAATCTAGCACAGATACGCAGTATTTT

V gene: TRBV6-4
J gene: TRBJ2-1
D gene: TRBD2
clone size: once
CDR3 protein: CASSPRGSGSINEQFF
CDR3 DNA: TGTGCCAGCAGTCCCCGAGGTAGCGGGAGTATCAATGAGCAGTTCTTC

V gene: TRBV5-1
J gene: TRBJ1-6
D gene: TRBD1
clone size: NA
CDR3 protein: CASSLERTGGSPLHF
CDR3 DNA: TGCGCCAGCAGCTTGGAGCGGACAGGGGGTTCACCCCTCCACTTT

V gene: TRBV2
J gene: TRBJ1-6
D gene: TRBD1
clone size: once
CDR3 protein: CASSDRGQGFNSPLHF
CDR3 DNA: TGTGCCAGCAGTGATCGGGGACAGGGTTTTAATTCACCCCTCCACTTT